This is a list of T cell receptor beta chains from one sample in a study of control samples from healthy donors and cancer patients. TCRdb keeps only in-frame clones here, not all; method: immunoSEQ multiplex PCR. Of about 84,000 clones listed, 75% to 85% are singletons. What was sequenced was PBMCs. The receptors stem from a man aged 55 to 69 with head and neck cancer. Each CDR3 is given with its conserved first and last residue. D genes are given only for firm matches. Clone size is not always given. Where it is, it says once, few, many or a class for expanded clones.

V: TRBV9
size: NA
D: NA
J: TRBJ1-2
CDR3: CASSVDINYGYTF
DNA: TGTGCCAGCAGCGTAGACATTAACTATGGCTACACCTTC

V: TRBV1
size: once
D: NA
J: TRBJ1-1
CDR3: CTSSQDRAATRTEAFF
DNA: TGCACCAGCAGCCAAGACAGGGCGGCAACGAGGACTGAAGCTTTCTTT

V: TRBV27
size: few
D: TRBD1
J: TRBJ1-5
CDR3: CASGLSQGYSNQPQHF
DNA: TGTGCCAGCGGATTGTCACAGGGGTATAGCAATCAGCCCCAGCATTTT

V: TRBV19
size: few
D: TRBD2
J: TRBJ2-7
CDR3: CASSIQGLTSGSYEQYF
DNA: TGTGCCAGTAGTATACAAGGTCTGACTAGCGGGAGCTACGAGCAGTACTTC

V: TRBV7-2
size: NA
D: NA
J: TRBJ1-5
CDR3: CASSLGGSMGQPQHF
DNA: TGTGCCAGCAGCTTAGGTGGGTCCATGGGTCAGCCCCAGCATTTT

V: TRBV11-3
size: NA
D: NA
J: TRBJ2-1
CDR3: CASSPREVGKQFF
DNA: TGTGCCAGCAGCCCTCGTGAGGTGGGTAAGCAGTTCTTC

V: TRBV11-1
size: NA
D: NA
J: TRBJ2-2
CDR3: CASSLAAQNTGELFF
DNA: TGTGCCAGCAGCTTAGCGGCACAGAACACCGGGGAGCTGTTTTTT

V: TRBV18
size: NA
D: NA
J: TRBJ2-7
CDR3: CASSPGYEQYF
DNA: TGTGCCAGCTCACCAGGGTACGAGCAGTACTTC

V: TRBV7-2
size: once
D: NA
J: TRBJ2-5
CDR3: CASSLAGGETQYF
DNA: TGTGCCAGCAGCTTAGCGGGAGGTGAGACCCAGTACTTC

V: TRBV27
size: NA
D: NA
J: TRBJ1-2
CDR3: CASSLGHFGYTF
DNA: TGTGCCAGCAGTCTAGGACACTTTGGCTACACCTTC

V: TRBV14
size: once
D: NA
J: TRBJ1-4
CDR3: CASSQEPSNEKLFF
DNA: TGTGCCAGCAGCCAAGAGCCGAGTAATGAAAAACTGTTTTTT

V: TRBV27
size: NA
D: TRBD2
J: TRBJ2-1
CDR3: CASSLPGTRLLEQFF
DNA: TGTGCCAGCAGTTTACCCGGGACTAGGTTGCTTGAGCAGTTCTTC

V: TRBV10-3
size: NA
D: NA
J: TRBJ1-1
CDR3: CAISDGRTNTEAFF
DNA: TGTGCCATCAGTGACGGCAGGACTAACACTGAAGCTTTCTTT

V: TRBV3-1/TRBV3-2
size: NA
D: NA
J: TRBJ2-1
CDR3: CASSQEHIGLSSYNEQFF
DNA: TGTGCCAGCAGCCAAGAGCATATTGGACTATCCTCCTACAATGAGCAGTTCTTC

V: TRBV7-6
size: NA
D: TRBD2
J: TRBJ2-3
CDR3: CASSSLAGAGTDTQYF
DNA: TGTGCCAGCAGCTCTCTAGCGGGAGCCGGCACAGATACGCAGTATTTT

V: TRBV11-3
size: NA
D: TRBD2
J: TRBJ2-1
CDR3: CASSPRLAPHYNEQFF
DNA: TGTGCCAGCAGCCCGAGACTAGCGCCTCACTACAATGAGCAGTTCTTC

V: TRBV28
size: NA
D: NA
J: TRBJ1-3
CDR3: CASSRTAGNTIYF
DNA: TGTGCCAGCAGTCGGACAGCCGGAAACACCATATATTTT

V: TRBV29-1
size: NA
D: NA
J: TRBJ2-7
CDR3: CSVELHGQGGGLYEQYF
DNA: TGCAGCGTTGAACTTCATGGACAGGGCGGGGGTTTGTACGAGCAGTACTTC

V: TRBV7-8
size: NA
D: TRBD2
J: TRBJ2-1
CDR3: CASSGGPGLAGPTSYNEQFF
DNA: TGTGCCAGCAGCGGGGGCCCCGGACTAGCGGGACCCACGTCCTACAATGAGCAGTTCTTC

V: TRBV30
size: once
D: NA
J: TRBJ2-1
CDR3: CAWSDGVRSYNEQFF
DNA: TGTGCCTGGAGTGATGGGGTTAGGTCCTACAATGAGCAGTTCTTC

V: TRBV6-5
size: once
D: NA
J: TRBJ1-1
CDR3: CASSRLFGGTEAFF
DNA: TGTGCCAGCAGCCGCCTCTTCGGGGGCACTGAAGCTTTCTTT

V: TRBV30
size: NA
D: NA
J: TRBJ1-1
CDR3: CAWSAGTTEAFF
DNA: TGTGCCTGGAGCGCAGGGACCACTGAAGCTTTCTTT

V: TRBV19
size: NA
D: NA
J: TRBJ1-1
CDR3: CASSIFGRATEAFF
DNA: TGTGCCAGTAGTATCTTCGGCAGGGCTACTGAAGCTTTCTTT

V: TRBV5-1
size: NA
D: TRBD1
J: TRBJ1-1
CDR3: CASRSRTGMNTEAFF
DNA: TGCGCCAGCAGATCAAGGACAGGGATGAACACTGAAGCTTTCTTT

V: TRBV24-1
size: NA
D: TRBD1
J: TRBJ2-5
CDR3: CATSDLGGTGGRETQYF
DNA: TGTGCCACCAGTGATTTAGGAGGGACAGGGGGCCGGGAGACCCAGTACTTC

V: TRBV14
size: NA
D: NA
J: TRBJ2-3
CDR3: CASSQVTTGRTDTQYF
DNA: TGTGCCAGCAGCCAAGTTACCACAGGGAGAACAGATACGCAGTATTTT

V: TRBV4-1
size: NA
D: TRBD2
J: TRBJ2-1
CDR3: CASSQVGSGDNEQFF
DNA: TGCGCCAGCAGCCAAGTTGGTAGCGGGGACAATGAGCAGTTCTTC

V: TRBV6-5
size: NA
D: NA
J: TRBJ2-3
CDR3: CASSPDRGWDTQYF
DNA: TGTGCCAGCAGCCCCGACCGAGGCTGGGATACGCAGTATTTT

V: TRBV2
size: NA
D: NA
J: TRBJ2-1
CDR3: CASSDWNEQFF
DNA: TGTGCCAGCAGTGACTGGAATGAGCAGTTCTTC

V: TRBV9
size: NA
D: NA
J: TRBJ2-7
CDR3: CASSPGWVHEQYF
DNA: TGTGCCAGCAGCCCGGGGTGGGTTCACGAGCAGTACTTC

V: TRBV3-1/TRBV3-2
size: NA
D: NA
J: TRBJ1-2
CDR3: CASSQASRAHYGYTF
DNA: TGTGCCAGCAGCCAGGCAAGCAGGGCGCACTATGGCTACACCTTC

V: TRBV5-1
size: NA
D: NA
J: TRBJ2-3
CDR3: CASSPPLGRVADTQYF
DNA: TGCGCCAGCAGCCCACCCCTAGGGCGCGTCGCAGATACGCAGTATTTT

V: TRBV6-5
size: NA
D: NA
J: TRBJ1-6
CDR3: CASGTETRSPLHF
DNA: TGTGCCAGCGGAACTGAGACTCGTTCACCCCTCCACTTT

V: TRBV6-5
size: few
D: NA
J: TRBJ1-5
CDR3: CASSYSIHQPQHF
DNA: TGTGCCAGCAGTTACTCGATTCATCAGCCCCAGCATTTT

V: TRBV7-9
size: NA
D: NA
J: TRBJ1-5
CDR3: CASSLGPGAGSNQPQHF
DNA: TGTGCCAGCAGCTTAGGGCCTGGGGCCGGGAGCAATCAGCCCCAGCATTTT

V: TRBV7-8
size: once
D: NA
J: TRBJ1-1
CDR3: CASSFLGGDTEAFF
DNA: TGTGCCAGCAGCTTCCTAGGGGGGGACACTGAAGCTTTCTTT

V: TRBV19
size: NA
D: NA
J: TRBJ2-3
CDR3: CASSTASRMSTDTQYF
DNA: TGTGCCAGTAGTACCGCTAGCAGAATGAGCACAGATACGCAGTATTTT

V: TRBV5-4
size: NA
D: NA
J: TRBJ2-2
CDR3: CASSLISSNTGELFF
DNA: TGTGCCAGCAGCTTAATTAGCTCCAACACCGGGGAGCTGTTTTTT

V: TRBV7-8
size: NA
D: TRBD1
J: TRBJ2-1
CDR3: CASSSTTGSSYNEQFF
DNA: TGTGCCAGCAGCTCAACGACAGGGTCCTCCTACAATGAGCAGTTCTTC